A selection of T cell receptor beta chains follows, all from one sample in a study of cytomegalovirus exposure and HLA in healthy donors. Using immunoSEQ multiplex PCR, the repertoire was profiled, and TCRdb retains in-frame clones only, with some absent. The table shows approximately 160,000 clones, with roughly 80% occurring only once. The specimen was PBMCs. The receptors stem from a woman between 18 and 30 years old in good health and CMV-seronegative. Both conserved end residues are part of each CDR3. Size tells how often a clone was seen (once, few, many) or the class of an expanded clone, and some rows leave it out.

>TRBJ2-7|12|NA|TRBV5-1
CASYRVDNEQYF
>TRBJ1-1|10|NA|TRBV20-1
CSARDSEAFF
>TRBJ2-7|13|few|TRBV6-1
CASNGGIRYEQYF
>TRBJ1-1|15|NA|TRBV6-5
CASSTGGLGNTEAFF
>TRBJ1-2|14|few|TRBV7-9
CASSTSDRTSGYTF
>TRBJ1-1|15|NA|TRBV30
CAWSGGGRKDTEAFF
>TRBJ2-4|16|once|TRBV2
CASSEGLAGGENIQYF
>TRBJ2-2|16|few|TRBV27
CASSLSGLTNTGELFF
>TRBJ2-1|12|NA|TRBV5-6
CASSLPPSAQFF
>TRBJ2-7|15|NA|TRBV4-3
CASSQDFNGGYEQYF
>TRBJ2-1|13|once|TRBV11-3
CASSLGTTNEQFF
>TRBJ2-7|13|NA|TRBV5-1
CASRLAGVYEQYF
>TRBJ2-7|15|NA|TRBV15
CATSRDYRGPYEQYF
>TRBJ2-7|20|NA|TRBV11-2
CASSLDGAVVGNINIYEQYF
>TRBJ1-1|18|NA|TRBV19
CASIAGTGHFAWDTEAFF
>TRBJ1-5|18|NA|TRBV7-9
CSSSLVRSGARANQPQHF
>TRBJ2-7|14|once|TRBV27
CASSNRGAGDEQYF
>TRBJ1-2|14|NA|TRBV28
CASSLGGGASGYTF
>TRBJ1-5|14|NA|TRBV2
CASSTQGVAQPQHF
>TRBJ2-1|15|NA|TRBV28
CATLRAGQGAGEQFF
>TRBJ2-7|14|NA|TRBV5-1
CASRKAQGSDEQYF
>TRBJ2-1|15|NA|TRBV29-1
CSVRFAGLSYNEQFF
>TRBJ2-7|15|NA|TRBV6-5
CASGSGTGTTYEQYF
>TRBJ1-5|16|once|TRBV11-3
CASRKRTGFLNQPQHF
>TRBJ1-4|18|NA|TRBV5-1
CASIESRDTRSGREKLFF
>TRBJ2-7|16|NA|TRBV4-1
CASSGGLQGASYEQYF
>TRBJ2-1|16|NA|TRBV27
CASSLEGQGIRSEQFF
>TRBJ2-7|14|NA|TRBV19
CASSPGQGLYEQYF
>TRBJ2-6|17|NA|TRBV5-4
CASSLAGTGTGANVLTF
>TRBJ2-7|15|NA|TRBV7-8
CASSYLAGVGYEQYF
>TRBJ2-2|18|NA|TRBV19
CASSIAGLAGGPAGELFF
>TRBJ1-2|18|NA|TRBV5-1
CASSLDPGQGLGNYGYTF
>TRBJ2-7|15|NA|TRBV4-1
CASSRSGLDAYEQYF
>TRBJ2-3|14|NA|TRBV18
CASSRHRGTDTQYF
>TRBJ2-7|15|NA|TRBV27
CASSPTRLAGRATHF
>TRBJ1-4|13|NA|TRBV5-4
CASSLAVGEKLFF
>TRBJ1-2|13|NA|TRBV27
CASSGQGSYGYTF
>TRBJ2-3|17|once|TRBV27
CASSRGLAGVPSDTQYF
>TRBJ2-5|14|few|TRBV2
CASAGTAIQETQYF
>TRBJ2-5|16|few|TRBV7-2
CASSPGSRQGQETQYF
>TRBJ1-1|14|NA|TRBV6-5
CASSDTGVGTEAFF
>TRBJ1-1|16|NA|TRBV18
CASSPTTGTQNTEAFF
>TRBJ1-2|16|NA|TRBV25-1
CASILAYFFFIWLYTF